This is a list of T cell receptor beta chains from one sample in a study of Graves' ophthalmopathy and Graves' hyperthyroidism. From the multiplex PCR reads, TCRdb called clonotypes with MiXCR, one entry per CDR3 protein. The data contain around 660,000 distinct CDR3 sequences, under 50% of them singletons. Sequences were obtained from peripheral blood. All receptors come from an adult man with Graves' ophthalmopathy. Both conserved end residues are part of each CDR3. Each record gives: D gene, V gene, clone size, J gene, CDR3 DNA, CDR3 protein. A D gene is named only where the DNA matches it firmly. Size tells how often a clone was seen (once, few, many) or the class of an expanded clone, and some rows leave it out.

D: TRBD1
V: TRBV2
size: many
J: TRBJ1-5
DNA: TGTGCCAGCAGGGGCGAGGGGGCGCGGAGTAATCAGCCCCAGCATTTT
CDR3: CASRGEGARSNQPQHF

D: TRBD1
V: TRBV7-9
size: many
J: TRBJ2-7
DNA: TGTGCCAGCAGCTTAGAGGGGACAGGAAGTACCTACGAGCAGTACTTC
CDR3: CASSLEGTGSTYEQYF

D: TRBD1
V: TRBV5-4
size: -
J: TRBJ1-4
DNA: TGTGCCAGCAGCTCGCGGACAGGGGGCGCGGATGAAAAACTGTTTTTT
CDR3: CASSSRTGGADEKLFF

D: -
V: TRBV5-1
size: -
J: TRBJ2-7
DNA: TGCGCCAGCAGCTTGGTGGGGCCAGCGCTTTCGTTAGAGCAGTACTTT
CDR3: CASSLVGPALSLEQYF

D: -
V: TRBV10-3
size: -
J: TRBJ2-2
DNA: TGTGCCACGAAGAACACCGGGGAGCTGTTTTTT
CDR3: CATKNTGELFF

D: -
V: TRBV7-2
size: -
J: TRBJ1-3
DNA: TGTGCCAGCAGCGGAAACACGGGAAACACCATATATTTT
CDR3: CASSGNTGNTIYF

D: -
V: TRBV19
size: -
J: TRBJ2-5
DNA: TGTGCCAGTAGTATGGTCGGGGGCCAAGAGACCCAGTACTTC
CDR3: CASSMVGGQETQYF

D: -
V: TRBV12-3/TRBV12-4
size: -
J: TRBJ2-7
DNA: TGTGCCAGCAGTCCGAGCGGGACATCTCCCTACGAGCAGTACTTC
CDR3: CASSPSGTSPYEQYF

D: TRBD1
V: TRBV4-1
size: -
J: TRBJ2-7
DNA: TGCGCCAGCAAATCAGGGACAGGGTTTTACGAGCAGTACTTC
CDR3: CASKSGTGFYEQYF

D: -
V: TRBV4-1
size: many
J: TRBJ1-5
DNA: TGCGCCAGCAGCCAAGCACGATTAAGCAATCAGCCCCAGCATTTT
CDR3: CASSQARLSNQPQHF

D: -
V: TRBV11-2
size: many
J: TRBJ2-5
DNA: TGTGCCAGCAGCCCCGTAGGGGTACAAGAGACCCAGTACTTC
CDR3: CASSPVGVQETQYF

D: -
V: TRBV7-9
size: many
J: TRBJ1-5
DNA: TGTGCCAGCAGCTTAAACGAAAATCAGCCCCAGCATTTT
CDR3: CASSLNENQPQHF

D: -
V: TRBV25-1
size: many
J: TRBJ1-4
DNA: TGTGCCAGCAGTGAAGTGGGTGTAAGAGAAAAACTGTTTTTT
CDR3: CASSEVGVREKLFF

D: -
V: TRBV25-1
size: -
J: TRBJ1-4
DNA: TGTGCCAGCGCGAACACCCACAATGAAAAACTGTTTTTT
CDR3: CASANTHNEKLFF

D: TRBD1
V: TRBV27
size: -
J: TRBJ1-1
DNA: TGTGCCAGCAGTCGGGACAGTGTGAACACTGAAGCTTTCTTT
CDR3: CASSRDSVNTEAFF

D: -
V: TRBV5-5
size: few
J: TRBJ1-2
DNA: TGTGCCAGCAGCCCGGGTTGGGGGCAAGGCTACACCTTC
CDR3: CASSPGWGQGYTF

D: TRBD1
V: TRBV7-2
size: -
J: TRBJ2-2
DNA: TGCGCCAGCAGCCAAGGGGACAGGGGGTATCGCGGGGAGCTGTTTTTT
CDR3: CASSQGDRGYRGELFF

D: -
V: TRBV25-1
size: -
J: TRBJ1-3
DNA: TGTGCCAGCAGTGAGAGGGGACACTCTGGAAACACCATATATTTT
CDR3: CASSERGHSGNTIYF

D: TRBD2
V: TRBV20-1
size: few
J: TRBJ2-7
DNA: TGCAGTGCTAGAGTTGAGGAAGCGGGAGAAGTCGAGCAGTACTTC
CDR3: CSARVEEAGEVEQYF

D: TRBD1
V: TRBV4-1
size: -
J: TRBJ1-2
DNA: TGCGCCAGCAGCCAACGGACAGGGGTTAACTATGGCTACACCTTC
CDR3: CASSQRTGVNYGYTF

D: -
V: TRBV2
size: -
J: TRBJ2-2
DNA: TGTGCCAGCAGCCCAAAACTAGTGAACACCGGGGAGCTGTTTTTT
CDR3: CASSPKLVNTGELFF

D: -
V: TRBV7-9
size: many
J: TRBJ2-2
DNA: TGTGCCAGCAGCTTGCCCGACAGGTCGAACACCGGGGAGCTGTTTTTT
CDR3: CASSLPDRSNTGELFF

D: -
V: TRBV19
size: many
J: TRBJ1-1
DNA: TGTGCCAGTAGTAGTCCTCGGGGAGCTTTCTTT
CDR3: CASSSPRGAFF

D: TRBD1
V: TRBV6-2/TRBV6-3
size: -
J: TRBJ1-6
DNA: TGTGCCAGCAGATCTACCGGGACAGCAATTAATTCACCCCTCCACTTT
CDR3: CASRSTGTAINSPLHF

D: TRBD2
V: TRBV5-1
size: -
J: TRBJ2-7
DNA: TGCGCCAGCAGATCTACTAGCGGGGGGGTTAACTCCTACGAGCAGTACTTC
CDR3: CASRSTSGGVNSYEQYF

D: -
V: TRBV29-1
size: -
J: TRBJ1-2
DNA: TGCAGCGTTCATGGACAGTCCTATGGCTACACCTTC
CDR3: CSVHGQSYGYTF

D: -
V: TRBV2
size: many
J: TRBJ2-7
DNA: TGTGCCAGCAGTGAAGGCCTCAGAGGCTACGAGCAGTACTTC
CDR3: CASSEGLRGYEQYF

D: TRBD1
V: TRBV7-9
size: few
J: TRBJ2-5
DNA: TGTGCCAGCTCACCTCAACAGGGGTGGAGAGAGACCCAGTACTTC
CDR3: CASSPQQGWRETQYF

D: -
V: TRBV6-4
size: few
J: TRBJ2-7
DNA: TGTGCCAGCAGTGTCTCGACAGGAGACTACGAGCAGTACTTC
CDR3: CASSVSTGDYEQYF

D: TRBD1
V: TRBV25-1
size: once
J: TRBJ2-7
DNA: TGTGCCAGCCGGGGGCGATGGGACAGGGTCTACGAGCAGTACTTC
CDR3: CASRGRWDRVYEQYF

D: -
V: TRBV7-8
size: many
J: TRBJ2-2
DNA: TGTGCCAGCAGCTTAGTCAGGGAGGCCGGGGAGCTGTTTTTT
CDR3: CASSLVREAGELFF

D: -
V: TRBV13
size: many
J: TRBJ1-4
DNA: TGTGCCAGCAGCTTAGGGGGCTACGCAAATGAAAAACTGTTTTTT
CDR3: CASSLGGYANEKLFF

D: -
V: TRBV4-3
size: -
J: TRBJ1-2
DNA: TGCGCCAGCAGCCGCATGGGCCAGAGACTAAACTATGGCTACACCTTC
CDR3: CASSRMGQRLNYGYTF

D: -
V: TRBV5-1
size: -
J: TRBJ2-3
DNA: TGCGCCAGCAGCCAGCAGGGGACTAGCACAGATACGCAGTATTTT
CDR3: CASSQQGTSTDTQYF

D: TRBD1
V: TRBV10-3
size: many
J: TRBJ1-5
DNA: TGTGCCATCAGTGAGTCCCGAGCCGGGACAGGGAGTCAGCCCCAGCATTTT
CDR3: CAISESRAGTGSQPQHF

D: TRBD2
V: TRBV4-3
size: few
J: TRBJ2-7
DNA: TGCGCCAGCAGTCCCGTTACCAGCGGGAGCTCCTACGAGCAGTACTTC
CDR3: CASSPVTSGSSYEQYF

D: TRBD1
V: TRBV20-1
size: many
J: TRBJ2-7
DNA: TGCAGTGCTAGAGATAGGGGACAGGGTACCTACGAGCAGTACTTC
CDR3: CSARDRGQGTYEQYF

D: -
V: TRBV7-2
size: many
J: TRBJ2-5
DNA: TGTGCCAGCAGCAGGGGACGTCAAGAGACCCAGTACTTC
CDR3: CASSRGRQETQYF

D: TRBD1
V: TRBV29-1
size: -
J: TRBJ2-6
DNA: TGCAGCGTCCGGGGACAGGCCCTCACCGGGGCCAACGTCCTGACTTTC
CDR3: CSVRGQALTGANVLTF

D: -
V: TRBV12-3/TRBV12-4
size: -
J: TRBJ1-2
DNA: TGTGCCAGCAGTTGGACAGCAACTAACTATGGCTACACCTTC
CDR3: CASSWTATNYGYTF

D: -
V: TRBV11-3
size: many
J: TRBJ2-2
DNA: TGTGCCAGCAGCCCCGGGGAGAACACCGGGGAGCTGTTTTTT
CDR3: CASSPGENTGELFF

D: -
V: TRBV12-3/TRBV12-4
size: -
J: TRBJ2-2
DNA: TGTGCCAGCGCGGACTTGGGGGTCGCCGGGGAGCTGTTTTTT
CDR3: CASADLGVAGELFF

D: -
V: TRBV25-1
size: -
J: TRBJ2-5
DNA: TGTGCCAGCTCAACGGGACACGGACGTGGGGGACAAGAGACCCAGTACTTC
CDR3: CASSTGHGRGGQETQYF

D: TRBD1
V: TRBV25-1
size: once
J: TRBJ1-1
DNA: TGTGCCAGCAGTTACCTGACAGGGAGTACTGAAGCTTTCTTT
CDR3: CASSYLTGSTEAFF

D: -
V: TRBV7-3
size: -
J: TRBJ2-2
DNA: TGTGCCAGCAGCTTGTCGGGTTCCGGGGAGCTGTTTTTT
CDR3: CASSLSGSGELFF

D: -
V: TRBV2
size: -
J: TRBJ1-4
DNA: TGTGCCAGCAGGCAGGCGAACACTGAAGCTGAAAAACTGTTTTTT
CDR3: CASRQANTEAEKLFF